The clone carrying this T cell receptor beta chain was detected a few times. The length of the CDR3 is 16 residues. V was clipped by 2 bases and J by 0 bases, with 8 bases between them. Germline CDR1 and CDR2: MNHEY and SVGAGI. Hyperthyroidism in the patients, aged 18 to 65, was newly diagnosed and under 2 months in duration. RNA transcripts were the template for amplifying TCR beta CDR3 regions. Using the HTBI primer set, a first-round RT-PCR was run on the TCR CDR3. TCRdb used MiXCR to reprocess the multiplex PCR reads, holding one entry per CDR3 protein. The table has a few hundred thousand distinct CDR3 sequences, 15% to 17% seen once. This specimen belongs to a study of T cells in Graves' hyperthyroidism and ophthalmopathy.

The clonotype was recovered from a woman aged 18-30 years with Graves' hyperthyroidism. Specimen: blood. This chain links TRBV6-5 with TRBJ2-6; D call uncertain. This chain's CDR3 is CASSYGRPSGANVLTF. The CDR3 DNA is TGTGCCAGCAGTTACGGCAGGCCCTCTGGGGCCAACGTCCTGACTTTC.